Presented here are 31 T cell receptor beta chains from one specimen sequenced in a study of OX40 agonist ivuxolimab in advanced cancers. Clones were read by immunoSEQ multiplex PCR, and TCRdb kept only the in-frame ones, dropping some. The sample lists over 75,000 clones, roughly 87% occurring once. This specimen consisted of CD4+ or CD8+ T cells sorted from blood, obtained in a trial of the OX40 agonist ivuxolimab. These receptors were collected from an adult with an advanced solid tumor such as melanoma, head and neck, liver or kidney cancer.

This chain uses TRBV5-5 with TRBJ1-4; 7 nucleotides agree with TRBD1. The CDR3 is 15 amino acids. The germline gives CDR1 SGHKS, CDR2 YYEKEE (reference sequence). The V gene end was trimmed by 4 bases and the J gene end by 7 bases; junction bases not matched to a gene: 10. The CDR3 reads CASSPTGAIGEKLFF. In nucleotides, the CDR3 is TGTGCCAGCAGCCCTACAGGGGCCATAGGTGAAAAACTGTTTTTT.

J is TRBJ1-1 and V is TRBV7-2; TRBD1 might be the D (5 bases). This CDR3 contains 14 residues. V was cut by 5 bases and J by 0 bases, with 10 bases left in between. The germline CDR1 and CDR2 sequences are SGHTA and FQGNSA. The DNA for the CDR3 is TGTGCCAGCAGCCGGGGGTATATGAACACTGAAGCTTTCTTT. Translation: CASSRGYMNTEAFF.

This chain connects TRBV7-2 to TRBJ2-7; D gene uncertain. Germline CDR1 is SGHTA and CDR2 is FQGNSA. V lost 1 base and J lost 7, with 8 bases in between. The CDR3 extends over 12 amino acids. The CDR3 DNA reads as TGTGCCAGCAGCTTAGTACTGGGGGAGCAGTACTTC. Amino acid sequence: CASSLVLGEQYF.

The rearrangement uses TRBV4-1 and TRBJ2-7; 10 positions match TRBD1. The CDR3 is 16 amino acids. Germline loops: CDR1 MGHRA, CDR2 YSYEKL. The V segment lost 3 bases and the J segment 4 bases; nucleotides outside the gene matches: 9. CDR3 sequence (DNA): TGCGCCAGCAGCCAGGATAGACCGGGACAGGGGTACGAGCAGTACTTC. Translation gives CASSQDRPGQGYEQYF.

This chain joins TRBV5-5 and TRBJ1-3; D perhaps matches TRBD1 (5 bases). The CDR3 sequence is 14 residues long. V was shortened by 0 bases and J by 4 bases, with 8 bases between the two germline ends. Germline V gene data show CDR1 as SGHKS and CDR2 as YYEKEE (reference sequence). CDR3 region: CASSLVGEGNTIYF. In nucleotides, the CDR3 is TGTGCCAGCAGCTTGGTAGGGGAGGGAAACACCATATATTTT. The variable domain in full, completed from reference TRBV5-5 and TRBJ1-3, reads DAGVTQSPTHLIKTRGQQVTLRCSPISGHKSVSWYQQVLGQGPQFIFQYYEKEERGRGNFPDRFSARQFPNYSSELNVNALLLGDSALYLCASSLVGEGNTIYFGEGSWLTVV.

The rearrangement links TRBV28 to TRBJ2-3; D ambiguous. Germline V gene lookup returns CDR1 MDHEN and CDR2 SYDVKM. This CDR3 has 11 amino acids. V was trimmed by 11 bases and J by 0 bases, leaving 6 bases between them. This chain's CDR3 is CACISTDTQYF. The CDR3 DNA reads as TGTGCCTGCATAAGCACAGATACGCAGTATTTT.

The rearrangement uses TRBV7-2 and TRBJ1-1, with no clear D. The V and J ends lost 5 bases and 5 bases respectively, with 9 bases between them. The CDR3 sequence is 12 residues long. Germline V gene sequence: CDR1 SGHTA, CDR2 FQGNSA. The CDR3 here is CASSPLGTEAFF. In DNA form, the CDR3 reads TGTGCCAGCAGCCCTCTAGGGACTGAAGCTTTCTTT. The full variable domain, rest sourced from reference TRBV7-2 and TRBJ1-1, is GAGVSQSPSNKVTEKGKDVELRCDPISGHTALYWYRQSLGQGLEFLIYFQGNSAPDKSGLPSDRFSAERTGGSVSTLTIQRTQQEDSAVYLCASSPLGTEAFFGQGTRLTVV.

Only one count was recorded for this clone. This chain uses TRBV9 with TRBJ2-1, with 10 bases that match TRBD2. Trimming cost V 3 bases and J 0 bases; bases outside gene matches: 9. This CDR3 is built from 18 residues. Germline loops: CDR1 SGDLS, CDR2 YYNGEE. CDR3 region: CASSETFWTSGSYNEQFF. Written as DNA, the CDR3 is TGTGCCAGCAGCGAGACCTTCTGGACTAGCGGCTCCTACAATGAGCAGTTCTTC.

V is TRBV30 and J is TRBJ2-5; 15 bases are a match to TRBD2. After removal of 1 base from V and 2 bases from J, the junction contained 2 bases not matched to a gene. CDR3 size: 16 residues. Per the germline V gene, CDR1 is GTSNPN and CDR2 is SVGIG (reference sequence). CDR3 residues: CAWSDGLAGGQETQYF. In nucleotides, the CDR3 is TGTGCCTGGAGTGACGGACTAGCGGGAGGGCAAGAGACCCAGTACTTC. Full variable domain (outside the CDR3, taken from reference TRBV30 and TRBJ2-5): SQTIHQWPATLVQPVGSPLSLECTVEGTSNPNLYWYRQAAGRGLQLLFYSVGIGQISSEVPQNLSASRPQDRQFILSSKKLLLSDSGFYLCAWSDGLAGGQETQYFGPGTRLLVL.

This chain joins TRBV19 and TRBJ1-4, with a tentative D call TRBD1 (5 bases). V dropped 5 bases and J dropped 8 bases, with 15 bases sitting between them. The CDR3 is made up of 14 amino acids. Per the germline V gene, CDR1 is LNHDA and CDR2 is SQIVND (reference sequence). CDR3 DNA: TGTGCCAGTAGTCTCGGGGGAAGTGGAGAAAAACTGTTTTTT. As protein: CASSLGGSGEKLFF.

The V and J genes are TRBV27 and TRBJ1-1, with TRBD1 matching over 10 bases. Trimming cost V 0 bases and J 4 bases; bases outside gene matches: 2. The CDR3 is 15 amino acids. Germline V gene lookup returns CDR1 MNHEY and CDR2 SMNVEV (reference sequence). Here the CDR3 DNA reads TGTGCCAGCAGTTTATCCCGGACAGGGGGCACTGAAGCTTTCTTT. Translation: CASSLSRTGGTEAFF.

The gene calls are TRBV19 and TRBJ2-7; TRBD2 matches 7 bases. J lost 6 bases, V lost 6 bases, and 11 bases had no gene match. CDR3 length: 14 amino acids. The germline V gene encodes CDR1 LNHDA and CDR2 SQIVND (reference sequence). The DNA for the CDR3 is TGTGCCAGTAGCAAGACTAGCCGGGGCTCCGAGCAGTACTTC. Its translation is CASSKTSRGSEQYF.

The genes are TRBV7-9 and TRBJ1-2; TRBD1 agrees at 7 bases. Trimming at V came to 0 bases and at J to 5 bases, leaving 3 bases not matched to a gene. The germline V gene has CDR1 SEHNR and CDR2 FQNEAQ (reference sequence). The CDR3 is made up of 14 amino acids. This chain's CDR3 is CASSLAPTGYGYTF. CDR3 DNA: TGTGCCAGCAGCTTAGCGCCGACAGGGTATGGCTACACCTTC.

The chain uses TRBV19 and TRBJ2-3; the D gene is possibly TRBD2 (7 bases). V lost 3 bases and J lost 6, with 16 bases in between. Germline V lookup: CDR1 LNHDA, CDR2 SQIVND (reference sequence). This CDR3 has 15 amino acids. CDR3 in amino acids: CASSMGAGETDTQYF. CDR3 in DNA: TGTGCCAGTAGTATGGGGGCGGGAGAGACGGATACGCAGTATTTT.

The chain uses TRBV6-1 and TRBJ1-4; possibly TRBD1 for D (5 bases). Germline CDR1 is MNHNS and CDR2 is SASEGT. The V gene lost 2 bases and the J gene lost 10 bases, with 17 bases spanning the gap. CDR3 length: 15 amino acids. The DNA of the CDR3 is TGTGCCAGCAGTGAATGGGGCGGCCCGGAGAGAAAACTGTTTTTT. It specifies CASSEWGGPERKLFF.

The V gene is TRBV5-1, the J gene TRBJ2-2, with D uncertain. The germline CDR1 and CDR2 sequences are SGHRS and YFSETQ. Deletions cut 0 bases from V and 4 bases from J, with 4 bases between. The CDR3 covers 13 residues. DNA of the CDR3: TGCGCCAGCAGCTTGGTTCCCACCGGGGAGCTGTTTTTT. It translates to CASSLVPTGELFF.

The V call is TRBV6-1, the J call TRBJ2-4, with TRBD2 matching over 7 bases. The V gene's germline CDR1 is MNHNS and CDR2 SASEGT. This CDR3 spans 17 amino acids. V lost 2 bases to trimming and J lost 8 bases; unmatched junction nucleotides: 15. CDR3 DNA: TGTGCCAGCAGTGAAAACCGAAGGGCGGGAGCTGGAGACATTCAGTACTTC. Encoded protein: CASSENRRAGAGDIQYF.

The rearrangement links TRBV28 to TRBJ2-3; weak D call: TRBD2 (6 bases). Germline assignment: CDR1 MDHEN and CDR2 SYDVKM. This CDR3 is 15 amino acids long. V was trimmed by 4 bases and J by 2 bases, leaving 13 bases between them. The CDR3 bases are TGTGCCAGCAGTTCATCGGGACTGACCACAGATACGCAGTATTTT. Residues: CASSSSGLTTDTQYF.

This sequence joins TRBV6-1 and TRBJ2-5, with D hard to call. Per germline, CDR1 MNHNS and CDR2 SASEGT. V dropped 3 bases and J dropped 0 bases, with 5 bases sitting between them. The CDR3 is 13 residues long. CDR3 sequence (DNA): TGTGCCAGCAGTGACCAGCACCAAGAGACCCAGTACTTC. This codes for CASSDQHQETQYF.

The chain employs TRBV7-9 and TRBJ2-3; perhaps TRBD2 as D (6 bases). This CDR3 spans 16 amino acids. V shed 5 bases and J shed 1 base, with 16 bases lying between them. The germline V gene encodes CDR1 SEHNR and CDR2 FQNEAQ (reference sequence). CDR3 nucleotide sequence: TGTGCCAGCAGCCGTCAAATCGGGAGAGGCACAGATACGCAGTATTTT. Amino acid sequence: CASSRQIGRGTDTQYF. Full variable domain (rest looked up from reference TRBV7-9 and TRBJ2-3): DTGVSQNPRHKITKRGQNVTFRCDPISEHNRLYWYRQTLGQGPEFLTYFQNEAQLEKSRLLSDRFSAERPKGSFSTLEIQRTEQGDSAMYLCASSRQIGRGTDTQYFGPGTRLTVL.

The chain has TRBV7-9 and TRBJ1-2; D call uncertain. In germline, CDR1 is SEHNR, CDR2 FQNEAQ (reference sequence). V shed 5 bases and J shed 8 bases, with 12 bases lying between them. This CDR3 has 12 residues. CDR3 bases: TGTGCCAGCAGCCCCGGGCGGCGCGGCTACACCTTC. Its translation: CASSPGRRGYTF.

The chain is built from TRBV5-4 and TRBJ2-1; 8 positions match TRBD1. Germline CDR1 is SGHNT and CDR2 is YYREEE (reference sequence). V shed 3 bases, J shed 6 bases, and the junction held 11 bases outside the gene matches. The CDR3 contains 16 residues. CDR3 in amino acids: CASSSPRTGLGNEQFF. CDR3 nucleotide sequence: TGTGCCAGCAGCTCCCCCAGGACAGGGCTTGGCAATGAGCAGTTCTTC. The full variable domain, in which reference TRBV5-4 and TRBJ2-1 provide the parts outside the CDR3, is ETGVTQSPTHLIKTRGQQVTLRCSSQSGHNTVSWYQQALGQGPQFIFQYYREEENGRGNFPPRFSGLQFPNYSSELNVNALELDDSALYLCASSSPRTGLGNEQFFGPGTRLTVL.

The V call is TRBV18, the J call TRBJ2-1, with D hard to call. CDR3 length: 15 residues. Germline assignment: CDR1 KGHSH and CDR2 LQKENI. The V end lost 2 bases, the J end lost 4 bases, and 12 bases lay between the germline ends. CDR3 DNA: TGTGCCAGCTCACCAGTAGCCGGATTTTACAATGAGCAGTTCTTC. Translation gives CASSPVAGFYNEQFF.

This clone has just one count. V gene TRBV7-8 combines with J gene TRBJ2-1; D is unresolved. With 3 bases removed from V and 5 bases from J, the gap between germline ends came to 5 bases. This CDR3 comprises 12 residues. Germline V gives CDR1 SGHVS, CDR2 FQNEAQ. The CDR3 protein is CASSLAHNEQFF. DNA of the CDR3: TGTGCCAGCAGCTTGGCCCACAATGAGCAGTTCTTC.

CDR3 DNA: TGTGCCAGCTGTCGAAGGGGAATCTACGAGCAGTACTTC. Amino acid sequence: CASCRRGIYEQYF. This rearrangement joins TRBV2 to TRBJ2-7, with D possibly being TRBD1 (5 bases). V dropped 8 bases and J dropped 3 bases, with 14 bases sitting between them. From germline, CDR1 is SNHLY and CDR2 FYNNEI. The CDR3 totals 13 residues.

This clone came up once. The V call is TRBV7-2, the J call TRBJ1-1, with unresolved D. The CDR3 extends over 14 amino acids. The germline V gene has CDR1 SGHTA and CDR2 FQGNSA. V dropped 1 base and J dropped 1 base, with 7 bases sitting between them. CDR3 sequence (DNA): TGTGCCAGCAGCTTAGGAGGGCCGAACACTGAAGCTTTCTTT. This sequence encodes CASSLGGPNTEAFF.

V and J are TRBV4-1 and TRBJ2-1; D uncertain. The CDR3 consists of 14 residues. In germline, CDR1 is MGHRA, CDR2 YSYEKL. Trimming removed 1 base at V and 5 bases at J, with 9 bases between. The CDR3 reads CASSQGSVNNEQFF. As DNA, the CDR3 is TGCGCCAGCAGCCAAGGCTCTGTTAACAATGAGCAGTTCTTC.

The chain recombines TRBV7-6 with TRBJ2-5, with D tentatively TRBD2 (5 bases). Germline assignment: CDR1 SGHVS and CDR2 FNYEAQ. The CDR3 is made up of 14 amino acids. Trimming took off 5 bases at V and 5 bases at J, with 15 bases between the two ends. The CDR3 spells CASSTSGGWETQYF. CDR3 bases: TGTGCCAGCAGCACTAGTGGTGGGTGGGAGACCCAGTACTTC.

This chain uses TRBV6-5 with TRBJ2-7; D ambiguous. The germline V gene encodes CDR1 MNHEY and CDR2 SVGAGI. This CDR3 is built from 13 residues. V was pared by 2 bases and J by 6 bases, with 11 bases between. CDR3 region: CASSYTWAFEQYF. The CDR3 nucleotides are TGTGCCAGCAGTTACACCTGGGCGTTCGAGCAGTACTTC.

This chain joins TRBV23-1 and TRBJ1-4; a possible D gene is TRBD1 (5 bases). TRBV23-1 counts as an open reading frame of uncertain function. Trimming took 3 bases from V and 0 from J, leaving 11 bases between them. The CDR3 length is 16 residues. CDR3 loop: CASSHPRGTTNEKLFF. The DNA of the CDR3 is TGCGCCAGCAGTCACCCAAGGGGTACAACTAATGAAAAACTGTTTTTT.

This chain joins TRBV9 and TRBJ1-3; possibly TRBD1 for D (6 bases). Germline V gives CDR1 SGDLS, CDR2 YYNGEE. Trimming stripped 4 bases from V and 4 bases from J, with 18 bases between. The CDR3 is made up of 16 amino acids. The CDR3 DNA is TGTGCCAGCAGCACCTCCACGACAGGAACGGGAAACACCATATATTTT. This translates into CASSTSTTGTGNTIYF.